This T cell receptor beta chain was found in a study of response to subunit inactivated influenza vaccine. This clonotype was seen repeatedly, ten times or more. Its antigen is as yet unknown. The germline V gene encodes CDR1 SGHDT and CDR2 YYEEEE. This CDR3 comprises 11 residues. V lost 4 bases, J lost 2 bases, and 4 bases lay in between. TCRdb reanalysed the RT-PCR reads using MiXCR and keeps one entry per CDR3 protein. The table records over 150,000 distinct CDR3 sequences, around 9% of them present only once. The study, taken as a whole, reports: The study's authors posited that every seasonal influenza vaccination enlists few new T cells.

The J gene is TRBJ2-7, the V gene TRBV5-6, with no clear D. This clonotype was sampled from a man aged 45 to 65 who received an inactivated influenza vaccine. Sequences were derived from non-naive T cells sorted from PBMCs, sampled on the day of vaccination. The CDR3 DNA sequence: TGTGCCAGCAGCACCGCCTACGAGCAGTACTTC. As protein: CASSTAYEQYF.